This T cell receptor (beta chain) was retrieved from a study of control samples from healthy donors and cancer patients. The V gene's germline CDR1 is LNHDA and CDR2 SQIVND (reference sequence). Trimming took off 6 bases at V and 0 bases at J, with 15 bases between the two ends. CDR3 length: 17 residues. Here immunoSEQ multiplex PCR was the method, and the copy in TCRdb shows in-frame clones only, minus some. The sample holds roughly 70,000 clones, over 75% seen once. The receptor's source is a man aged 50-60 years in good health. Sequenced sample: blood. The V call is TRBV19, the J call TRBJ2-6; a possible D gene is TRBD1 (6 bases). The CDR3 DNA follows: TGTGCCAGTAGGTTCGGGACATCCCTCTCTGGGGCCAACGTCCTGACTTTC. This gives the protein CASRFGTSLSGANVLTF.